This paragraph reports one T cell receptor beta chain. The target antigen is unknown. Collection of 8.5 to 10 milliliters of peripheral blood was performed for each donor. This specimen comes from a study of blood T cells in healthy people across ages. Study-level results: Total diversity from one million sequenced T cells was likely underestimated. There were more naive CD4+ cells and higher diversity in long-lived donors than in aged donors.

Together with a sample-barcoded 5' primer, a J-beta primer mix was included in a second PCR lasting 7 to 11 cycles. Paired-end reads containing CDR3 totaled no fewer than 2.5 million for each sample. From the 5' RACE reads, TCRdb called clonotypes with MiXCR, one entry per CDR3 protein. The profile shows over 950,000 distinct CDR3 sequences, 35% to 40% of them singletons. The V gene's germline CDR1 is SGDLS and CDR2 YYNGEE. The CDR3 totals 15 residues. V gave up 1 base and J gave up 6 bases, with 15 bases separating them. V and J are TRBV9 and TRBJ2-3; no reliable D call. The sequencing input was blood. This receptor was obtained from a man aged 18 to 35 in good health. The CDR3 sequence: CASSVRGRPEDTQYF. The CDR3 DNA reads TGTGCCAGCAGCGTACGTGGTAGACCCGAGGATACGCAGTATTTT.